This T cell receptor beta chain was retrieved from a study of blood T cell repertoires in COVID-19. The participants were between about 18 and 90 years old and came from about two dozen US areas. Researchers sorted participants into cohorts using their self-reported clinical history. Authors' analysis steps: Reference gene primer amplification gave nucleated cell count estimates. Assay: immunoSEQ multiplex PCR; the TCRdb copy retains only in-frame clones and omits some. That table furnishes V, J and clone size, whereas the DNA furnished D and trimming. The sample consists of roughly 170,000 clones, almost 80% of them appearing once. CDR1 is MNHEY, CDR2 SVGEGT, per germline. The CDR3 length is 14 residues. The ends were cut back, 6 bases at V and 2 bases at J, with 13 bases in the middle.

Sequenced sample: PBMCs or T cells enriched from blood (not recorded which). This rearrangement joins TRBV6-2 or TRBV6-3 to TRBJ1-1; weak D call: TRBD1 (6 bases). The TCR was taken from a woman aged 45-65 years who had recovered from COVID-19. The CDR3 DNA sequence: TGTGCCAGCAGCCGAGGGGGGGTAAACACTGAAGCTTTCTTT. As protein: CASSRGGVNTEAFF.